The T cell receptor beta chain under discussion was sequenced for a study of T-cell memory formation after mild COVID-19. Study background: Across donors, TCR clusters were largely donor specific.

Overall study results and limits: Among CD4+ contracting clones, most were CM and EM, and CD8+ ones EMRA. Some SARS-CoV-2-responding clones were already detected in memory before infection. Still unconfirmed is whether the second-wave clones peaking on day 37 recognized SARS-CoV-2.

This clonotype occurred a few times. Its antigen is not identified. TCRdb used MiXCR to reprocess the 5' RACE reads, holding one entry per CDR3 protein. The sample gives fewer than 140,000 distinct CDR3 sequences, around 12% of which show up once; 25% to 35% is in the top ten. The CDR3 totals 16 residues. V lost 2 bases and J lost 6, with 19 bases in between. The germline V gene encodes CDR1 DFQATT and CDR2 SNEGSKA (reference sequence). This receptor was identified in an adult woman who had mild COVID-19 (a few samples of this study predate the infection). Cell type and time point are not known. The gene calls are TRBV20-1 and TRBJ2-2; D may correspond to TRBD1 or TRBD2 (5 bases each). Sequences were obtained from PBMCs or a T cell subset sorted from them (not recorded which). The CDR3 is CSARLPRDAAPGELFF. CDR3 nucleotides: TGCAGTGCTAGATTGCCCCGGGACGCCGCACCCGGGGAGCTGTTTTTT.